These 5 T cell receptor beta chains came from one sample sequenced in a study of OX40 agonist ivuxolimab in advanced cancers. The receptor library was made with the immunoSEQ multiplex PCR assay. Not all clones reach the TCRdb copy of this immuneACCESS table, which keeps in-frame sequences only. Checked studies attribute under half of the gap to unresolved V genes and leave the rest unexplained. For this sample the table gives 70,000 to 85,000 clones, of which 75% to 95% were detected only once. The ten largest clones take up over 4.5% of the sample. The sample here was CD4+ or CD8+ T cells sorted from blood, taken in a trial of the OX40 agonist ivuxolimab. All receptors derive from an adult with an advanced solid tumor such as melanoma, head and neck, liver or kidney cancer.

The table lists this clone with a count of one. The CDR3 DNA follows: TGTGCCAGCAGCCGGGACATCACCTACGAGCAGTACTTC. It codes for CASSRDITYEQYF. J is TRBJ2-7 and V is TRBV7-6; D perhaps matches TRBD1 (6 bases). Germline V gene lookup returns CDR1 SGHVS and CDR2 FNYEAQ. Trimming took 5 bases from V and 2 from J, leaving 10 bases between them. This CDR3 region has 13 residues.

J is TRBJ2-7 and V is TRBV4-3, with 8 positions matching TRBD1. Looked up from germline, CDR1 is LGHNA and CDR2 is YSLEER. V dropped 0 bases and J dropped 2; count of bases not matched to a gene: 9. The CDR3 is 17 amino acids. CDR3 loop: CASSQEPPGTGPYEQYF. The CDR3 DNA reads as TGCGCCAGCAGCCAAGAGCCACCCGGGACAGGCCCCTACGAGCAGTACTTC.

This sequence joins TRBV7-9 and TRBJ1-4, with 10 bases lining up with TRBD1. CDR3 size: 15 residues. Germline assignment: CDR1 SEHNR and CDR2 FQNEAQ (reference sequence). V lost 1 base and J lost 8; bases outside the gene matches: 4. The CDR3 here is CASSLVGTGAEKLFF. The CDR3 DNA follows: TGTGCCAGCAGCTTAGTCGGGACAGGGGCGGAAAAACTGTTTTTT.

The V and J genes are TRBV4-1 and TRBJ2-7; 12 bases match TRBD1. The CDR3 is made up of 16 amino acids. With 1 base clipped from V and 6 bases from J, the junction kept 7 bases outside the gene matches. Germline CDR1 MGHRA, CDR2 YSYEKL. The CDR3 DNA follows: TGCGCCAGCAGCCAAGGGCCGGGACAGGGGGCTCTCGAGCAGTACTTC. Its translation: CASSQGPGQGALEQYF.

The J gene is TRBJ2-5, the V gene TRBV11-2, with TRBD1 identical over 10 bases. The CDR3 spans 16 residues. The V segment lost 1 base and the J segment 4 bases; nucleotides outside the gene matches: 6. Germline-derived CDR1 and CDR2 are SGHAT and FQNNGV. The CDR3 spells CASSLGWTGGRETQYF. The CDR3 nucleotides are TGTGCCAGCAGCTTAGGATGGACAGGGGGTAGAGAGACCCAGTACTTC.